These 6 T cell receptor beta chains originate from one sample sequenced in a study of OX40 agonist ivuxolimab in advanced cancers. The assay was immunoSEQ multiplex PCR, and TCRdb's table has in-frame clones only and misses some. The table lists approximately 68,000 clones, roughly 86% of them singletons, with 0.7% to 1% in the top ten. The sample consisted of CD4+ or CD8+ T cells sorted from blood, taken in a trial of the OX40 agonist ivuxolimab. The receptors stem from an adult with an advanced solid tumor such as melanoma, head and neck, liver or kidney cancer.

The chain has TRBV30 and TRBJ1-2; perhaps TRBD1 as D (5 bases). V was clipped by 0 bases and J by 4 bases, with 15 bases between them. The CDR3 consists of 15 residues. Germline CDR1 is GTSNPN and CDR2 is SVGIG (reference sequence). CDR3 coding DNA: TGTGCCTGGAGTGTACGGAGGGGAGGAGGCTATGGCTACACCTTC. Its translation: CAWSVRRGGGYGYTF.

Only one count was recorded for this clone. The rearrangement uses TRBV5-1 and TRBJ2-3, with D uncertain. Trimming took 2 bases from V and 6 from J, leaving 13 bases between them. From germline, CDR1 is SGHRS and CDR2 YFSETQ. The CDR3 covers 14 residues. CDR3 nucleotides: TGCGCCAGCAGCTTATCAAACGACCGGGATACGCAGTATTTT. This gives the protein CASSLSNDRDTQYF.

DNA of the CDR3: TGTGCCAGCAGCTTAGCCGGGACTACCTACAATGAGCAGTTCTTC. Translation: CASSLAGTTYNEQFF. The V and J genes are TRBV7-9 and TRBJ2-1; TRBD2 matches 7 bases. The CDR3 contains 15 residues. Germline loops: CDR1 SEHNR, CDR2 FQNEAQ (reference sequence). The V segment lost 0 bases and the J segment 2 bases; nucleotides outside the gene matches: 1.

V gene TRBV5-1 combines with J gene TRBJ1-2; 9 nucleotides align to TRBD1. CDR3 length: 15 residues. Germline lookup yields CDR1 SGHRS and CDR2 YFSETQ. After removal of 4 bases from V and 5 bases from J, the junction contained 9 bases not matched to a gene. The CDR3 is CASSTGTGRSYGYTF. Written as DNA, the CDR3 is TGCGCCAGCAGCACCGGGACAGGGAGGTCTTATGGCTACACCTTC.

The V gene is TRBV7-3, the J gene TRBJ2-5; D remains unclear. CDR3 size: 14 residues. CDR1 is SGHTA and CDR2 is FQGTGA in the germline V gene. The ends were cut back, 0 bases at V and 7 bases at J, with 12 bases in the middle. The CDR3 DNA is TGTGCCAGCAGCTTAACCGACGGCTCTGGGACCCAGTACTTC. Protein sequence: CASSLTDGSGTQYF.

The V and J genes are TRBV6-1 and TRBJ2-7; 9 bases line up with TRBD1. Germline V gene data show CDR1 as MNHNS and CDR2 as SASEGT. With 5 bases clipped from V and 2 bases from J, the junction kept 7 bases outside the gene matches. The CDR3 has 15 amino acids. The CDR3 reads CASSFGTGKAYEQYF. The CDR3 bases are TGTGCCAGCAGTTTCGGGACAGGGAAAGCCTACGAGCAGTACTTC.